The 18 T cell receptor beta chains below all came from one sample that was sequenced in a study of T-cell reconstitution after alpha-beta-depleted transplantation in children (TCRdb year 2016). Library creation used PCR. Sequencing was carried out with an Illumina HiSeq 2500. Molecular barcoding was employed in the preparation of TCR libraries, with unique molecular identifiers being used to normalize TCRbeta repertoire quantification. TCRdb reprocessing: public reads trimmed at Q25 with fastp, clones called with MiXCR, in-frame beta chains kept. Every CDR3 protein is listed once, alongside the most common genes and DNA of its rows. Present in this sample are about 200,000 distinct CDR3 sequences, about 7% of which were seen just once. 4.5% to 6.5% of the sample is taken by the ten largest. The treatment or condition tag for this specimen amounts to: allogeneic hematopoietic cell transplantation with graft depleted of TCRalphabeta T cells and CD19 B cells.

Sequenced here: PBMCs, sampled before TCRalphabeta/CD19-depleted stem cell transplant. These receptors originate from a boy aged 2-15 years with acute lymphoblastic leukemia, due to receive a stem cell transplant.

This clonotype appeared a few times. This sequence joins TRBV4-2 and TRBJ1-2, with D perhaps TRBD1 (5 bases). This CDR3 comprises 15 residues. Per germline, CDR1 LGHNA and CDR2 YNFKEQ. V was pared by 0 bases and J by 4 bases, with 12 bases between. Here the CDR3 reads CASSQDSTTVYGYTF. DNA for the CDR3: TGTGCCAGCAGCCAAGATTCCACGACAGTCTATGGCTACACCTTC.

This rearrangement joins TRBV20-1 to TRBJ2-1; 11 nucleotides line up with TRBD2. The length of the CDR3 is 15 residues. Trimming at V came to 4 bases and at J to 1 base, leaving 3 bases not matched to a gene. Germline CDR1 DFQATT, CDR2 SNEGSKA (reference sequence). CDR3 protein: CSANRLAGSYNEQFF. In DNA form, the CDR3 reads TGCAGTGCTAATCGACTAGCGGGGTCCTACAATGAGCAGTTCTTC.

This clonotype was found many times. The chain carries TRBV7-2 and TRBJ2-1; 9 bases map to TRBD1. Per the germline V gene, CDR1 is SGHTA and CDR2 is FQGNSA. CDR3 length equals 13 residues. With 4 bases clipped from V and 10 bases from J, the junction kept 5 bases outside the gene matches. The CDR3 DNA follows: TGTGCCAGCAGCTCGGACAGGGGTCGAGAGCAGTTCTTC. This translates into CASSSDRGREQFF.

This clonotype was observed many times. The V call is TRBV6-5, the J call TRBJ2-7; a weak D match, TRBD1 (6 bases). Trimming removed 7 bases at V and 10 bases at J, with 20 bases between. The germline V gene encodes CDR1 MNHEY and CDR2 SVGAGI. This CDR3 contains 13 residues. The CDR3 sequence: CASISGTNWGQYF. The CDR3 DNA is TGTGCCAGCATATCAGGGACAAATTGGGGACAGTACTTC.

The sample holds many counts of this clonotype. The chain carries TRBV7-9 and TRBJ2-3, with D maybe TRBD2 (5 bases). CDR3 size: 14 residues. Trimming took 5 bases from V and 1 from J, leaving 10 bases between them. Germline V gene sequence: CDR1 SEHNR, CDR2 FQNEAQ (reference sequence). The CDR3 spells CASSRGSRTDTQYF. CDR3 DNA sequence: TGTGCCAGCAGCCGCGGGTCCCGCACAGATACGCAGTATTTT.

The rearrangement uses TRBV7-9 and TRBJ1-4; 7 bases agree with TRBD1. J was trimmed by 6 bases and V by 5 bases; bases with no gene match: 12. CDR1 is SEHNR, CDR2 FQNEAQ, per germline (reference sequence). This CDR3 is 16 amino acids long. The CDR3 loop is CASSLQPGTEDEKLFF. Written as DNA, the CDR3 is TGTGCCAGCAGCCTCCAGCCCGGGACAGAGGATGAAAAACTGTTTTTT.

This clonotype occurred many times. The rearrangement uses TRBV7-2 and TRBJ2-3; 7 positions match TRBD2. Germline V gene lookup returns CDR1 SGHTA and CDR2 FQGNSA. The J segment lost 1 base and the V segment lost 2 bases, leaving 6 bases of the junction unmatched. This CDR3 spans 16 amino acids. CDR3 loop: CASSLLGGSRTDTQYF. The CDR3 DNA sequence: TGTGCCAGCAGCTTACTGGGCGGGAGCCGCACAGATACGCAGTATTTT.

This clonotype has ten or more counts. The CDR3 region has the DNA TGTGCCAGCAGCCCAGAACAGGGGGCGATCTACGAGCAGTACTTC. Translation: CASSPEQGAIYEQYF. This sequence joins TRBV7-9 and TRBJ2-7, with 9 nucleotides matching TRBD1. The junction had 8 bases not matched to a gene; V was cut back by 5 bases and J by 3 bases. The germline V gene has CDR1 SEHNR and CDR2 FQNEAQ (reference sequence). This CDR3 is 15 amino acids long.

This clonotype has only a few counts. Here the CDR3 reads CASSPGPGSGNTIYF. The CDR3 DNA sequence: TGTGCCAGCAGCCCAGGCCCAGGGAGTGGAAACACCATATATTTT. The V and J genes are TRBV7-2 and TRBJ1-3; a weak D match, TRBD1 (5 bases). This CDR3 has 15 amino acids. The ends were cut back, 5 bases at V and 3 bases at J, with 14 bases in the middle. CDR1 is SGHTA and CDR2 is FQGNSA in the germline V gene. The full variable domain, with the rest looked up from reference TRBV7-2 and TRBJ1-3, is GAGVSQSPSNKVTEKGKDVELRCDPISGHTALYWYRQSLGQGLEFLIYFQGNSAPDKSGLPSDRFSAERTGGSVSTLTIQRTQQEDSAVYLCASSPGPGSGNTIYFGEGSWLTVV.

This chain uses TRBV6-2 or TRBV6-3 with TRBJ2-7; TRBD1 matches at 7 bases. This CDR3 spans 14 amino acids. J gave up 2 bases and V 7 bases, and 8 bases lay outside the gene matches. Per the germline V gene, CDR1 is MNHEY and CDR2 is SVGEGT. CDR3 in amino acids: CASKKPGTAYEQYF. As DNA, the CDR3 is TGTGCCAGCAAAAAACCGGGGACAGCCTACGAGCAGTACTTC.

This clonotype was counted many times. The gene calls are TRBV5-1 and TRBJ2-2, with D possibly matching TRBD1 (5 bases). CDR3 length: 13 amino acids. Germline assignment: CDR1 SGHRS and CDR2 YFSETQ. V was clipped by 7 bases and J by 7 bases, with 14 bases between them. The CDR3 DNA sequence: TGCGCCAGCGGAGCAAGTCAGGGCGGGGAGCTGTTTTTT. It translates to CASGASQGGELFF.

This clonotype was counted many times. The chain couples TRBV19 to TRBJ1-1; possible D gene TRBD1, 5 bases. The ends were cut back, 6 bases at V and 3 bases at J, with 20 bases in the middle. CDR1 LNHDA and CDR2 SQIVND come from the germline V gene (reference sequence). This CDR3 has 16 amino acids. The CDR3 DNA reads TGTGCCAGTAGGATATGGAACCAGGGCATTGACACTGAAGCTTTCTTT. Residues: CASRIWNQGIDTEAFF.

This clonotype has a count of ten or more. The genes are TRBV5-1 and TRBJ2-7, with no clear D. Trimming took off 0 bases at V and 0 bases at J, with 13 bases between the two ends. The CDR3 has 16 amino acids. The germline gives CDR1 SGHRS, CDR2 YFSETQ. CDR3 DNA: TGCGCCAGCAGCTTGGACTGGACCGAGAGCTCCTACGAGCAGTACTTC. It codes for CASSLDWTESSYEQYF.

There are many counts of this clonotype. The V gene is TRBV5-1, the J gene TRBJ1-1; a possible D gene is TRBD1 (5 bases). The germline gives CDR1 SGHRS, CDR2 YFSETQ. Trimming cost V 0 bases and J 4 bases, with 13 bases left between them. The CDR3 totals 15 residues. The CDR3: CASSLEHRSVTEAFF. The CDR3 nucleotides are TGCGCCAGCAGCTTGGAGCACAGGTCAGTCACTGAAGCTTTCTTT.

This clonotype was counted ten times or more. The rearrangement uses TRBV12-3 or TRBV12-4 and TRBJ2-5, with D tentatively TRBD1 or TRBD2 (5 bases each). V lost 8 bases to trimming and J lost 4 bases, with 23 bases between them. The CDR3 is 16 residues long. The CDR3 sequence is CASSDSGTGKRETQYF. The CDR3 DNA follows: TGTGCCAGCTCCGACTCCGGGACGGGCAAGCGAGAGACCCAGTACTTC.

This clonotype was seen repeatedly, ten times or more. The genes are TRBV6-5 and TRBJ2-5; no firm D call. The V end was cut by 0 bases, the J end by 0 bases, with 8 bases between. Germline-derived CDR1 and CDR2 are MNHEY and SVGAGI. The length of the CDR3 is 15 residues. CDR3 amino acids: CASSYSGSDQETQYF. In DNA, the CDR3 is TGTGCCAGCAGTTACTCGGGAAGCGACCAAGAGACCCAGTACTTC.

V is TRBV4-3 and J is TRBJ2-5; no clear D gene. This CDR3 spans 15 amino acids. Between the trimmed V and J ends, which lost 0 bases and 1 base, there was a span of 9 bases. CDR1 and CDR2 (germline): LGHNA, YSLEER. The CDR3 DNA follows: TGCGCCAGCAGCCAAGATGTTACAAGCCAAGAGACCCAGTACTTC. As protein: CASSQDVTSQETQYF.

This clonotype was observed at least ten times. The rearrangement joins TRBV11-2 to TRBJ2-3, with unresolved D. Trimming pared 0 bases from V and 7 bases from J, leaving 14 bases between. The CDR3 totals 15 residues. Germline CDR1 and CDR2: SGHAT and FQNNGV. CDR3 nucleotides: TGTGCCAGCAGCTTAGAATGGGTTACGGCCAATACGCAGTATTTT. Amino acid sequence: CASSLEWVTANTQYF.